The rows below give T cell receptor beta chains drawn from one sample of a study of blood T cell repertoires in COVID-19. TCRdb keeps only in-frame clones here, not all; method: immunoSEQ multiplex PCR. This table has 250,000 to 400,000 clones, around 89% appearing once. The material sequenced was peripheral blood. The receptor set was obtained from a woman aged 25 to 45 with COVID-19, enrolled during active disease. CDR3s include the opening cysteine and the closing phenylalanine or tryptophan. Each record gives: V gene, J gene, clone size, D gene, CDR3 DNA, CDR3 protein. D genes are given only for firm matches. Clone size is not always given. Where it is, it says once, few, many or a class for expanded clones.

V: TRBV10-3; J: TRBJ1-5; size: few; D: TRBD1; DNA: TGTGCCATCAGTGAGTCGGACAGGTTCCAGCATTTT; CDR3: CAISESDRFQHF
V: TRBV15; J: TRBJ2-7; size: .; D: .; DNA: TGTGCCACCAGCAGAGAATCGAACAGGGCACACGAGCAGTACTTC; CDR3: CATSRESNRAHEQYF
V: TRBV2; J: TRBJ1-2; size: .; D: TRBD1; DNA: TGTGCCAGCCGACAGGGGGCAGGCGGCTACACCTTC; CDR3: CASRQGAGGYTF
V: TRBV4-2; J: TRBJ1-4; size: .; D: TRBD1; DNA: TGTGCCAGCAGCCAAACCAGAAGACAGGGGTTGGGGACGACTAATGAAAAACTGTTTTTT; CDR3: CASSQTRRQGLGTTNEKLFF
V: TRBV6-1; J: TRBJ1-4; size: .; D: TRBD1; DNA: TGTGCCAGCAGTGAAGCCTCGGGACAGGGTCGGGAAAAACTGTTTTTT; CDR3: CASSEASGQGREKLFF
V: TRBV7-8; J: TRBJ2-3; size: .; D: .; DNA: TGTGCCAGCAGCCCCAGGGGGGTCCCAGATACGCAGTATTTT; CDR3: CASSPRGVPDTQYF
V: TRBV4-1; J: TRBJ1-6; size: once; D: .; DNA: TGCGCCAGCAGCCAAGGAGGCACTAACACCTATAATTCACCCCTCCACTTT; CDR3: CASSQGGTNTYNSPLHF
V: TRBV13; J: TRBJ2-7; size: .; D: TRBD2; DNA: TGTGCCAGCAGCCCGGGGGGGGCATATAACGAGCAGTACTTC; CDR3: CASSPGGAYNEQYF
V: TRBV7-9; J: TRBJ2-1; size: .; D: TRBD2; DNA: TGTGCCAGCAGCCAGCCCAGCGGGAAGGGGAACAATGAGCAGTTCTTC; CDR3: CASSQPSGKGNNEQFF
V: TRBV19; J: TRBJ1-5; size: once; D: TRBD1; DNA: TGTGCCAGTAGCTCCGGACAGGGGGCGGATCAGCCCCAGCATTTT; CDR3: CASSSGQGADQPQHF
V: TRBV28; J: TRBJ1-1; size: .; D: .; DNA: TGTGCCAGCAGTCCGGGGGGAATGAACACTGAAGCTTTCTTT; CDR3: CASSPGGMNTEAFF
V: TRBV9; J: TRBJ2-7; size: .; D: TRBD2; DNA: TGTGCCAGCAGCCCCCGGGGTAGCGGGGTAGGTGAGCAGTACTTC; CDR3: CASSPRGSGVGEQYF
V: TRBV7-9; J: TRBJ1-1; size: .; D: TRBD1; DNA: TGTGCCAGCAGCTTCCACAGGGGGAACACTGAAGCTTTCTTT; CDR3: CASSFHRGNTEAFF
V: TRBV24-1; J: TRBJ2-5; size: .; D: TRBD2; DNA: TGTGCCACCAGTTCCCCAGCGGGGCGTAATACCCAAGAGACCCAGTACTTC; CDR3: CATSSPAGRNTQETQYF
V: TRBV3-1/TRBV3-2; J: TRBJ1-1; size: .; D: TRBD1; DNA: TGTGCCAGCAGCCCACAGGGGAATAGTGACACTGAAGCTTTCTTT; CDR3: CASSPQGNSDTEAFF
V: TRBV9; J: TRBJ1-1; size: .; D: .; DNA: TGTGCCAGCAGCGTAGGTGCGGAATTGCAATCTGAAGCTTTCTTT; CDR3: CASSVGAELQSEAFF
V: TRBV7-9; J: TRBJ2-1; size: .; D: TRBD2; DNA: TGTGCCAGCAGCTTCCCGACTAGCCTGGCCGACAATGAGCAGTTCTTC; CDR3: CASSFPTSLADNEQFF
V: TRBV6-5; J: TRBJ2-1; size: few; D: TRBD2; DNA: TGTGCCAGCAAGAGCGGGACCCAGACCTACAATGAGCAGTTCTTC; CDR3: CASKSGTQTYNEQFF
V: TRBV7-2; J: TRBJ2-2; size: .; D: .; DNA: TGTGCCAGCAGCTATCCGGGGAACACCGGGGAGCTGTTTTTT; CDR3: CASSYPGNTGELFF
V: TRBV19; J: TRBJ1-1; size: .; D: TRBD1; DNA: TGTGCCAGTAGTATAGTTCCCCGGACAGGGATGGACACTGAAGCTTTCTTT; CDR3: CASSIVPRTGMDTEAFF
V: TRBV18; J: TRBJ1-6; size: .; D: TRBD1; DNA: TGTGCCAGCTCACCAGTCGCGGGACAGTTGAATTCACCCCTCCACTTT; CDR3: CASSPVAGQLNSPLHF
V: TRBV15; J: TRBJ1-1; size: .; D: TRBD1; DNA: TGTGCCACCAGCAGGGACAGGGAGGGGAACACTGAAGCTTTCTTT; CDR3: CATSRDREGNTEAFF
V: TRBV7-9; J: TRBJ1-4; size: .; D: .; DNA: TGTGCCAGCAGCTTCCCAGGCACAACTAATGAAAAACTGTTTTTT; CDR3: CASSFPGTTNEKLFF
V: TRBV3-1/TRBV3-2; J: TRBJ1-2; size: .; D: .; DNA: TGTGCCAGCAGCCCACAGGGAGATCTTGGCTACACCTTC; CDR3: CASSPQGDLGYTF
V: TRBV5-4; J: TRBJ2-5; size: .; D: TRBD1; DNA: TGTGCCAGCAGCTTTGGGGGGGGACAGGGGTCTCAAGAGACCCAGTACTTC; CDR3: CASSFGGGQGSQETQYF
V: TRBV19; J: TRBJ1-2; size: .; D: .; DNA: TGTGCCAGTAGTTCGAGACTTAATGGCTACACCTTC; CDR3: CASSSRLNGYTF
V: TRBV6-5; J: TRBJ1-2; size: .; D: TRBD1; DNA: TGTGCCAGCAGACCCGGGACAGTGGATGGCTACACCTTC; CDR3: CASRPGTVDGYTF
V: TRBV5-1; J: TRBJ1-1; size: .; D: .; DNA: TGCGCCAGCAGCTTGGGACAGGCGCCCTTGAACACTGAAGCTTTCTTT; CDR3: CASSLGQAPLNTEAFF
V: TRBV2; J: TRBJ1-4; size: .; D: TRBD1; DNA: TGTGCCAGCAGTCGAGACAGGGATGAAAAACTGTTTTTT; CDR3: CASSRDRDEKLFF
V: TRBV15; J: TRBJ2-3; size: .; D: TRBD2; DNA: TGTGCCACCAGCAGAAGCGGGGGGTTAACAGATACGCAGTATTTT; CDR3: CATSRSGGLTDTQYF
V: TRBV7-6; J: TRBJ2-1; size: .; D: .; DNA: TGTGCCAGCAGCTTAATTGCGAGCGGGAATGAGCAGTTCTTC; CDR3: CASSLIASGNEQFF
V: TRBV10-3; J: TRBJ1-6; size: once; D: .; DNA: TGTGCCATCAGCAAGGGAGATTCACCCCTCCACTTT; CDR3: CAISKGDSPLHF
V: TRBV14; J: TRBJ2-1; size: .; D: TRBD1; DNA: TGTGCCAGCAGCCAAGAGTGGGGACAGGGGGGAAATGAGCAGTTCTTC; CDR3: CASSQEWGQGGNEQFF
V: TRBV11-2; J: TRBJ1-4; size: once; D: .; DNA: TGTGCCAGCAGTCGAATACGCAGGGAAAAACTGTTTTTT; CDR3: CASSRIRREKLFF
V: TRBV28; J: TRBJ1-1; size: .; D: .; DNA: TGTGCCAGCAGTTTCAGGGGAGGGAGGGCTGAAGCTTTCTTT; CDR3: CASSFRGGRAEAFF
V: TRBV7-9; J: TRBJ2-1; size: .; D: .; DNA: TGTGCCAGCAGCTTAGTGCGATACAATGAGCAGTTCTTC; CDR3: CASSLVRYNEQFF
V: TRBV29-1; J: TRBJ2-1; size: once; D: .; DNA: TGCAGCGTTCTAAGCCTGGCGGAGCACAATGAGCAGTTCTTC; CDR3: CSVLSLAEHNEQFF
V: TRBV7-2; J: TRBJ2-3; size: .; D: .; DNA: TGTGCCAGCAGCTCCCTAGGGGCTAGCACAGATACGCAGTATTTT; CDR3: CASSSLGASTDTQYF
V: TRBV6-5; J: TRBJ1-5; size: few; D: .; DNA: TGTGCCAGCAGTCCTCAGGGCGGCGGTAATCAGCCCCAGCATTTT; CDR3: CASSPQGGGNQPQHF
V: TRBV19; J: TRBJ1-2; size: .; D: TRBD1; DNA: TGTGCCAGTAGTAGGGGGACAGGGAACTATGGCTACACCTTC; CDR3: CASSRGTGNYGYTF
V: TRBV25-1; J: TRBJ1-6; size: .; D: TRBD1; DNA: TGTGCCAGCACCTTCGACGACAGGGGGTCACCCCTCCACTTT; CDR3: CASTFDDRGSPLHF
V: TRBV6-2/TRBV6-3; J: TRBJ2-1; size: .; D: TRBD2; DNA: TGTGCCAGCAGTACGGGGACTAGCGGGGTATACAATGAGCAGTTCTTC; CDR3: CASSTGTSGVYNEQFF
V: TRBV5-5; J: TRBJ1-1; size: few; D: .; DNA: TGTGCCAGCAGCTTGTGGCTGAACACTGAAGCTTTCTTT; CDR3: CASSLWLNTEAFF
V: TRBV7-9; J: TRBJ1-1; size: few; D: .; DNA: TGTGCCAGCAGCCCATGGGACCGGGGGGTTGGCACTGAAGCTTTCTTT; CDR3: CASSPWDRGVGTEAFF
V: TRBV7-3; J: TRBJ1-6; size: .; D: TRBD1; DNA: TGTGCCAGCAGCTTGACAGGGAGCTCCTATAATTCACCCCTCCACTTT; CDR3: CASSLTGSSYNSPLHF
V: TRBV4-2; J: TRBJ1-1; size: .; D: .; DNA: TGTGCCAGCAGCCAAGTACAGGGAAACACTGAAGCTTTCTTT; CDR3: CASSQVQGNTEAFF
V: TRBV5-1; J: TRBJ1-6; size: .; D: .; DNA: TGCGCCAGCAGCTTGGAAATTGATTCGGCCCTCCACTTT; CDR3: CASSLEIDSALHF
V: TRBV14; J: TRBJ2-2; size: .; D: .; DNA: TGTGCCAGCAGCCAAGATTTGGGACACACGAACACCGGGGAGCTGTTTTTT; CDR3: CASSQDLGHTNTGELFF
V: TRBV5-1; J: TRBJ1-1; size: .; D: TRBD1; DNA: TGCGCCAGCAGCTTTCAGGGGGACACTGAAGCTTTCTTT; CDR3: CASSFQGDTEAFF
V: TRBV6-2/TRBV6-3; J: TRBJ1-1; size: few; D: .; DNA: TGTGCCAGCAGTACGACAGGATCGAACACTGAAGCTTTCTTT; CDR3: CASSTTGSNTEAFF
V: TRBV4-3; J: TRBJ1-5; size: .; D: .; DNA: TGCGCCAGCAGCCAAGAATGGCGGTCCCTCGGTCAGCCCCAGCATTTT; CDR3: CASSQEWRSLGQPQHF
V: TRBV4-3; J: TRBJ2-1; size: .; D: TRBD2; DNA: TGCGCCAGCAGCCAAGTCGTCGCGCCCCTTACTAGCGGGGGTACGAATGAGCAGTTCTTC; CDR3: CASSQVVAPLTSGGTNEQFF
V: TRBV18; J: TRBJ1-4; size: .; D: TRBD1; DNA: TGTGCCAGCTCACCGCCCATCGGAGGGGGCGAGATCGAGGGTGAAAAACTGTTTTTT; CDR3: CASSPPIGGGEIEGEKLFF